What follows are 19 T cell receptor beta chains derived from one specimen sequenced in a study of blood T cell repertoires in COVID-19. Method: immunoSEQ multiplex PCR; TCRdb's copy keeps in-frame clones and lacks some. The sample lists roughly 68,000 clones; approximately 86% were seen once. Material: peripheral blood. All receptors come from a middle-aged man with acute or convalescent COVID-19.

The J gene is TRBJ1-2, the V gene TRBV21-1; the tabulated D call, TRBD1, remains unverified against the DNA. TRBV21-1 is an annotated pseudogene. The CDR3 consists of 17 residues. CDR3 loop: CASTTLRTGRFNSGYTF. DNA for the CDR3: TGTGCCAGCACCACCCTAAGGACAGGGCGTTTTAACTCCGGCTACACCTTC.

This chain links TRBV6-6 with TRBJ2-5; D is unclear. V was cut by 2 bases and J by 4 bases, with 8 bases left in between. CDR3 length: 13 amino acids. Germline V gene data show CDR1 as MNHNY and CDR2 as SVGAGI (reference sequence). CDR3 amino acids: CASSYGQIETQYF. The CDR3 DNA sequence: TGTGCCAGCAGTTACGGGCAGATAGAGACCCAGTACTTC.

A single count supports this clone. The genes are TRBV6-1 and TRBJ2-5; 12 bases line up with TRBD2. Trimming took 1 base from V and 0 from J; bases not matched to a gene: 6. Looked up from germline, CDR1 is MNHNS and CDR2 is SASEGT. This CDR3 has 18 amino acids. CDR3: CASSEGFRLAGDQETQYF. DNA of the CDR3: TGTGCCAGCAGTGAAGGATTTAGACTAGCGGGGGACCAAGAGACCCAGTACTTC.

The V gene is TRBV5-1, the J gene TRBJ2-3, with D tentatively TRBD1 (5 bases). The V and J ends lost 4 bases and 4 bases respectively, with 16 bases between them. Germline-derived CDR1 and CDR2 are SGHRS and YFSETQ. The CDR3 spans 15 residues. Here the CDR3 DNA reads TGCGCCAGCAGCACGGAGACAGTTAGTTCAGATACGCAGTATTTT. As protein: CASSTETVSSDTQYF.

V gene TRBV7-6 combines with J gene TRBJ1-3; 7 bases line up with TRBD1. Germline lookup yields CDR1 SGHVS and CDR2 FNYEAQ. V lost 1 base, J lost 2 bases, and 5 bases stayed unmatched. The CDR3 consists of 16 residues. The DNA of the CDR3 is TGTGCCAGCAGCTTAGGACAGGGAGTTACTGGAAACACCATATATTTT. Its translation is CASSLGQGVTGNTIYF.

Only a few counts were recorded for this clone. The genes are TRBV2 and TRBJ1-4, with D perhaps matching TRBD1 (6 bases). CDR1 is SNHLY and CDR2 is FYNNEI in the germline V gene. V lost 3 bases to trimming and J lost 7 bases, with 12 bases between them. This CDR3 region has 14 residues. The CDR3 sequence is CASSESRGGEKLFF. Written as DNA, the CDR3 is TGTGCCAGCAGTGAGTCTAGAGGGGGTGAAAAACTGTTTTTT.

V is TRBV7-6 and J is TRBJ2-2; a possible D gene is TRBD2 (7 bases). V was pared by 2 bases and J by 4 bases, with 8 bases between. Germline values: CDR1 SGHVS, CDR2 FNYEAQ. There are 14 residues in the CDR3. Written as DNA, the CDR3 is TGTGCCAGCAGCTTAAGGGGGGGCACCGGGGAGCTGTTTTTT. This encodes CASSLRGGTGELFF.

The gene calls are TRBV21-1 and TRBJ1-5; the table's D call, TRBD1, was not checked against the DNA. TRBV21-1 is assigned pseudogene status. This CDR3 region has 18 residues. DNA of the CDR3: TGTGCCAGCAGCAAAGGACCTAGGGACATGCAAGTGAGGCAGCCCCAGCATTTT. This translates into CASSKGPRDMQVRQPQHF.

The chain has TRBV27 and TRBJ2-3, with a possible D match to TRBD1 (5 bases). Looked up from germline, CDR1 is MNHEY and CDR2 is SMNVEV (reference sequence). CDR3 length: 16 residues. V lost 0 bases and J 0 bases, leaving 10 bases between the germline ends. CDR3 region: CASSLSPTVSTDTQYF. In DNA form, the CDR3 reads TGTGCCAGCAGTTTATCCCCGACAGTGAGCACAGATACGCAGTATTTT.

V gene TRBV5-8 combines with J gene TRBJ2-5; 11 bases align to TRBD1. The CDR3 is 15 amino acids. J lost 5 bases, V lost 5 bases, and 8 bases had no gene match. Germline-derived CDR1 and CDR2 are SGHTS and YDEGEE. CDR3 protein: CASRRPGQGVETQYF. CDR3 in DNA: TGTGCCAGCAGGAGGCCGGGACAGGGGGTTGAGACCCAGTACTTC.

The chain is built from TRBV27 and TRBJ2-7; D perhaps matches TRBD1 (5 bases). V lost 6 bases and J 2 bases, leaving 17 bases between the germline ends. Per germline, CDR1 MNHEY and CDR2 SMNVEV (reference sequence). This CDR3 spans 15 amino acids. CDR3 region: CASSPSRANPYEQYF. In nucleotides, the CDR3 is TGTGCCAGCAGCCCCTCCAGGGCAAACCCCTACGAGCAGTACTTC.

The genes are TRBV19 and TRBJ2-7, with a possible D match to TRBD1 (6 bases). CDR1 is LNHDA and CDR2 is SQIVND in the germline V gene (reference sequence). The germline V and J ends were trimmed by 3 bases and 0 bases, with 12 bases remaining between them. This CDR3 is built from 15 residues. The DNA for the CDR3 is TGTGCCAGTAGTATTCAGGGGCGCAGCTCCTACGAGCAGTACTTC. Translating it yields CASSIQGRSSYEQYF. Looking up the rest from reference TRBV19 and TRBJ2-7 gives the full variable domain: DGGITQSPKYLFRKEGQNVTLSCEQNLNHDAMYWYRQDPGQGLRLIYYSQIVNDFQKGDIAEGYSVSREKKESFPLTVTSAQKNPTAFYLCASSIQGRSSYEQYFGPGTRLTVT.

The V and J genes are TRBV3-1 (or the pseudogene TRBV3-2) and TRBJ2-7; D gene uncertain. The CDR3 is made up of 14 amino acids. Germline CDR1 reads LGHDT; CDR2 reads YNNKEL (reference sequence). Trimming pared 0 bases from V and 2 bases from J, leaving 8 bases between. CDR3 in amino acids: CASSQDPVPYEQYF. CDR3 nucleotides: TGTGCCAGCAGCCAAGACCCTGTCCCCTACGAGCAGTACTTC.

CDR3 sequence: CASSQGIRGTGKFGEQYF. CDR3 in DNA: TGTGCCAGCAGCCAAGGTATTCGTGGAACAGGGAAGTTTGGCGAGCAGTACTTC. The J gene is TRBJ2-7, the V gene TRBV3-1 (or the pseudogene TRBV3-2); a possible D gene is TRBD1 (6 bases). The V gene's germline CDR1 is LGHDT and CDR2 YNNKEL (reference sequence). Deletions cut 1 base from V and 6 bases from J, with 25 bases between. CDR3 length equals 18 residues.

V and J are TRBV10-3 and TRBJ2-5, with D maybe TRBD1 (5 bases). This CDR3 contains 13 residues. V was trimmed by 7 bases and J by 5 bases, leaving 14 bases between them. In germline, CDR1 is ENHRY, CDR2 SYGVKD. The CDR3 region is CAIKTAPRETQYF. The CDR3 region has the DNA TGTGCCATCAAGACAGCCCCTAGGGAGACCCAGTACTTC.

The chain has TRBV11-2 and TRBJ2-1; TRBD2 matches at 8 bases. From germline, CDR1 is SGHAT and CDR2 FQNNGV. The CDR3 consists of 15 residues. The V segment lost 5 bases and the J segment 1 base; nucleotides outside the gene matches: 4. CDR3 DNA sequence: TGTGCCAGCAGCCCCAGCGGGGGTTCCTACAATGAGCAGTTCTTC. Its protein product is CASSPSGGSYNEQFF.

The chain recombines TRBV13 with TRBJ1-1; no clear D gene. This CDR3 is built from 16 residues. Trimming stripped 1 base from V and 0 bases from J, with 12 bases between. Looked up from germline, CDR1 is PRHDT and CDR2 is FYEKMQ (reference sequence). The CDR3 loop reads CASSLVAGEMNTEAFF. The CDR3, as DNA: TGTGCCAGCAGCTTAGTGGCAGGTGAGATGAACACTGAAGCTTTCTTT.

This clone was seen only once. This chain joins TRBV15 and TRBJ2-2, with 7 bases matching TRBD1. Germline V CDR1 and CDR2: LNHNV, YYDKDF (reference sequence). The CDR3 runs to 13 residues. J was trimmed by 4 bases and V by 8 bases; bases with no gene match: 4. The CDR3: CATDRDFTGELFF. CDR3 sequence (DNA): TGTGCCACCGACAGGGATTTCACCGGGGAGCTGTTTTTT.

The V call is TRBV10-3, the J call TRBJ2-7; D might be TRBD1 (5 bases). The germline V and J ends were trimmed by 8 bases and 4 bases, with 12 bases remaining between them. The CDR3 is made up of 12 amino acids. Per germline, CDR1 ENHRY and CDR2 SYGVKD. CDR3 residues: CAIGQGRYEQYF. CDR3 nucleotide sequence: TGTGCCATCGGCCAGGGTCGGTACGAGCAGTACTTC.